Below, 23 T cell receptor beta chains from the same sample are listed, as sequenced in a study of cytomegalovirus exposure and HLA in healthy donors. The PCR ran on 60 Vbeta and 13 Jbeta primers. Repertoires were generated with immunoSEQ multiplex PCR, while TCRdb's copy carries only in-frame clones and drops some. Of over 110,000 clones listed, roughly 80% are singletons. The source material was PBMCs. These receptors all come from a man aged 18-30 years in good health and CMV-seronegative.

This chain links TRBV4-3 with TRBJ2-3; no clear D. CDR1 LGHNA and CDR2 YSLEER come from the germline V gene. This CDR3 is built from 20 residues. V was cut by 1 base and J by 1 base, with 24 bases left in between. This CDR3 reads CASSQGVTKKIADGTDTQYF. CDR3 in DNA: TGCGCCAGCAGCCAAGGGGTCACTAAGAAAATCGCTGACGGCACAGATACGCAGTATTTT.

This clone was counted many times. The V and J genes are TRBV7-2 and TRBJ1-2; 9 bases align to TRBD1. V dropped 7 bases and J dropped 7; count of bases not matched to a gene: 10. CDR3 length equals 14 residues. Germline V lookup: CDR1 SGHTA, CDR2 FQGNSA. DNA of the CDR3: TGTGCCAGCATCCGGGGACAGGGCGAGACTGGCTACACCTTC. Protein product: CASIRGQGETGYTF.

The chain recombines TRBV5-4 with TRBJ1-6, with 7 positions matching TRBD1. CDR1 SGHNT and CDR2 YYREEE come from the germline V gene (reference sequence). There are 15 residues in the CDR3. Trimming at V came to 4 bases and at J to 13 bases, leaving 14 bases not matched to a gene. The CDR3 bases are TGTGCCAGCAGCCCGCTGCGGGACAGATCGGGGCCCCTCCACTTT. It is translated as CASSPLRDRSGPLHF.

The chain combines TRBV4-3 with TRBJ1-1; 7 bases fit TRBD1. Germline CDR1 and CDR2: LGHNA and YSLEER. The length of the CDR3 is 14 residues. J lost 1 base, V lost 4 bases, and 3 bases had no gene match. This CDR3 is CASSLRQGNTEAFF. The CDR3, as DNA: TGCGCCAGCAGCCTCAGACAGGGGAACACTGAAGCTTTCTTT.

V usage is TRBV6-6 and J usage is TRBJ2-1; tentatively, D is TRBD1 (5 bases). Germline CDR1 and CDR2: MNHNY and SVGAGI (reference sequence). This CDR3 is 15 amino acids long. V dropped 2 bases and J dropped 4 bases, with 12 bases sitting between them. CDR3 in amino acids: CASSYRIRQYNEQFF. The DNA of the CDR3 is TGTGCCAGCAGTTACCGTATCCGACAGTACAATGAGCAGTTCTTC.

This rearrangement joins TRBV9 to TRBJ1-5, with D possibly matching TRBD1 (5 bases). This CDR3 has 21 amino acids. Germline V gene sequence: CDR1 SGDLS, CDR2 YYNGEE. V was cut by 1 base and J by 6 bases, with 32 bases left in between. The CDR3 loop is CASSVRIPQVSWFKAAQPQHF. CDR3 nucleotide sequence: TGTGCCAGCAGCGTACGTATCCCACAGGTGAGCTGGTTTAAGGCTGCTCAGCCCCAGCATTTT.

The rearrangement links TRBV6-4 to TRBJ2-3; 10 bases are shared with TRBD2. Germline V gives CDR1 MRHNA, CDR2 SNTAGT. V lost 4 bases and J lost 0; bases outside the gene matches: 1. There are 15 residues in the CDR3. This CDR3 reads CASSATSGSTDTQYF. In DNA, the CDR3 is TGTGCCAGCAGTGCGACTAGCGGGAGCACAGATACGCAGTATTTT.

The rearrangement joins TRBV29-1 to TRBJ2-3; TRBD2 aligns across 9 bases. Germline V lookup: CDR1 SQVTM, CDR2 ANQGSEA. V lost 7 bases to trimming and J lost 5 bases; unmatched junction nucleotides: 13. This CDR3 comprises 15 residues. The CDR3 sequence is CSGTRPRGGGDTQYF. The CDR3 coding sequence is TGCAGCGGCACCCGCCCGCGGGGGGGCGGAGATACGCAGTATTTT.

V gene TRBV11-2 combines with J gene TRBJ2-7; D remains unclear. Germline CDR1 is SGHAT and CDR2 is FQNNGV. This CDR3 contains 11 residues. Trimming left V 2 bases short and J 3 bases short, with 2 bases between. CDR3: CASSLHYEQYF. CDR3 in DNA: TGTGCCAGCAGCTTACACTACGAGCAGTACTTC.

CDR3 sequence (DNA): TGCGCCAGCAGCTTAGTGGCGGGGAACACCGGGGAGCTGTTTTTT. This encodes CASSLVAGNTGELFF. V is TRBV5-1 and J is TRBJ2-2; possibly TRBD2 for D (5 bases). Between the trimmed V and J ends, which lost 2 bases and 1 base, there was a span of 9 bases. From germline, CDR1 is SGHRS and CDR2 YFSETQ. The CDR3 sequence is 15 residues long.

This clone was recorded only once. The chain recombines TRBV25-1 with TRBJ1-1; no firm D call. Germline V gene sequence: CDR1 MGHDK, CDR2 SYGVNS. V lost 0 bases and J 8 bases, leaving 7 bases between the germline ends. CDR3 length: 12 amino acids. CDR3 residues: CASSEYGGEAFF. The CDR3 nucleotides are TGTGCCAGCAGTGAATATGGCGGGGAAGCTTTCTTT.

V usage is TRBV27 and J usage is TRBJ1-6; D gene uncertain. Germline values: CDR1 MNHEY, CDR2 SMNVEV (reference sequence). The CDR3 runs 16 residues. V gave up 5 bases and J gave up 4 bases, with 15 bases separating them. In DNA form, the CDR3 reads TGTGCCAGCAGTCGGGGATTCCGCGGGTATAATTCACCCCTCCACTTT. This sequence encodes CASSRGFRGYNSPLHF.

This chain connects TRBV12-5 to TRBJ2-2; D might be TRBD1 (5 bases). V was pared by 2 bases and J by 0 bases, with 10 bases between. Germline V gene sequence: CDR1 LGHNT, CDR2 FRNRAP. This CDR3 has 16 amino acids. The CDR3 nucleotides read TGTGCTAGTGGTTTGTTGGGGCCCCCGAACACCGGGGAGCTGTTTTTT. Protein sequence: CASGLLGPPNTGELFF.

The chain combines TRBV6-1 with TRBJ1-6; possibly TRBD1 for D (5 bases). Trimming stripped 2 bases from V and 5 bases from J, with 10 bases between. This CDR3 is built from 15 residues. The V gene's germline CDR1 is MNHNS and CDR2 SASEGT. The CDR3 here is CASSELNRNNSPLHF. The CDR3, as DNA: TGTGCCAGCAGTGAACTAAACAGGAATAATTCACCCCTCCACTTT.

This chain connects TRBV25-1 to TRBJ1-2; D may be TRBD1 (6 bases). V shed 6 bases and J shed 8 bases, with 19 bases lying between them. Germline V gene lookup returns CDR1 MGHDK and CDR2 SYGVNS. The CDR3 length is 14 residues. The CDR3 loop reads CASSAPGRGKGYTF. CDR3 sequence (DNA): TGTGCCAGCAGCGCCCCCGGCAGGGGTAAAGGCTACACCTTC.

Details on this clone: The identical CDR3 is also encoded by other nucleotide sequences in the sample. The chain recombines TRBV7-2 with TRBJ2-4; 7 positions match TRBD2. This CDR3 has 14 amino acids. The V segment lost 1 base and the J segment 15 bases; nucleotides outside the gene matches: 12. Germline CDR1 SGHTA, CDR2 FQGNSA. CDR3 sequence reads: CASSLGLEAGVLYF. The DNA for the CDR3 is TGTGCCAGCAGCTTAGGGCTAGAGGCGGGAGTTCTGTACTTC.

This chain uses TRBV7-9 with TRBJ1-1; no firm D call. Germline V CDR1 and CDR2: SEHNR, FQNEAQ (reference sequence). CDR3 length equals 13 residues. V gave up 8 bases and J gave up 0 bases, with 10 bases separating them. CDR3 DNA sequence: TGTGCCAGCGCCAATCAGGTGAACACTGAAGCTTTCTTT. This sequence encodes CASANQVNTEAFF.

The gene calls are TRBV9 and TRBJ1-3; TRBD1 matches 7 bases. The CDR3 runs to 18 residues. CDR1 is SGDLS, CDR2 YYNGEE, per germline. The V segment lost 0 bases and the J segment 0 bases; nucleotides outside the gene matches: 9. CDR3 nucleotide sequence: TGTGCCAGCAGCGTAGCTAGGGGGCTGGGGAGCTCTGGAAACACCATATATTTT. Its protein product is CASSVARGLGSSGNTIYF.

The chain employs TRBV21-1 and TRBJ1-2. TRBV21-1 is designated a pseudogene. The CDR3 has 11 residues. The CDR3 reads CATRDWYGYTF. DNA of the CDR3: TGTGCCACTCGGGACTGGTATGGCTACACCTTC.

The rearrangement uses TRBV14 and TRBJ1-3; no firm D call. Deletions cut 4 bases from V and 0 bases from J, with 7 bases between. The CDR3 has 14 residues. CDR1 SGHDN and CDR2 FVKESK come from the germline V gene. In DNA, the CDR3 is TGTGCCAGCAGCCCCGTTCTCTCTGGAAACACCATATATTTT. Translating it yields CASSPVLSGNTIYF. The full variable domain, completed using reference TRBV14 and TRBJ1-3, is EAGVTQFPSHSVIEKGQTVTLRCDPISGHDNLYWYRRVMGKEIKFLLHFVKESKQDESGMPNNRFLAERTGGTYSTLKVQPAELEDSGVYFCASSPVLSGNTIYFGEGSWLTVV.

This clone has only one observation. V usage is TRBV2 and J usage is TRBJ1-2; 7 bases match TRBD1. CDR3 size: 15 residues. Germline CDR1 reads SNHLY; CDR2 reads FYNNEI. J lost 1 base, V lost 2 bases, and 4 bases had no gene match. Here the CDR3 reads CASSETGDFNYGYTF. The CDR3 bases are TGTGCCAGCAGTGAAACAGGGGATTTTAACTATGGCTACACCTTC.

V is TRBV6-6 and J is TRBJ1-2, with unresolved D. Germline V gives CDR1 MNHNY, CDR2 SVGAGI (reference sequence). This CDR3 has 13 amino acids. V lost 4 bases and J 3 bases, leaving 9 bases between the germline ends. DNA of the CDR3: TGTGCCAGCAGTTTCCTGGCAGACTATGGCTACACCTTC. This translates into CASSFLADYGYTF.

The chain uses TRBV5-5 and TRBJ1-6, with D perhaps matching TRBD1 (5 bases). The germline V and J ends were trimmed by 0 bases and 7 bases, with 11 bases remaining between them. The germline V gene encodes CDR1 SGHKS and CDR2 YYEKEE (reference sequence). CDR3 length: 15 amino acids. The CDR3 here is CASSLDRGSNSPLHF. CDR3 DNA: TGTGCCAGCAGCTTGGATAGGGGATCGAATTCACCCCTCCACTTT.